One T cell receptor beta chain is described in this entry. No antigen is known for it. No much larger clone is present one base from it, and per-base qualities are unavailable. The immunoSEQ Assay, a bias-controlled multiplex PCR, was used to amplify TCRbeta CDR3 regions from genomic DNA. As for the authors' bioinformatics: The number of nucleated cells in each sample was estimated from the amplification of reference gene primers within the assay. To quantify the absolute abundance of each unique TCRbeta CDR3 rearrangement, sequence reads were collapsed and filtered. Productive Simpson clonality was computed per sample as the square root of Simpson's diversity index over productive rearrangements. TCRdb obtained this table from immuneACCESS and retained in-frame rearrangements with V and J assigned. These tables miss some clones; where compared with another copy, unresolved V genes account for less than half of the shortfall, and the remainder is unexplained. V and J calls and clone size come straight from that table; D and trimming were deduced from the DNA. The sample table shows around 300,000 clones, and 70% to 90% are seen once. The top ten clonotypes cover approximately 1% of the sample.

The data originate from a study of blood T cell repertoires in COVID-19 (dated by TCRdb to the early 2020s). Notes on the research overall: Samples covering the acute and convalescent phases of COVID-19 were provided by collaborators in the United States, Italy and Spain. The repertoires were released in a freely available public database meant as a resource for research on the immune response to SARS-CoV-2. The dataset comprised deeply sampled blood TCRbeta repertoires from subjects exposed to, actively infected with, or recovered from COVID-19. Where HLA class I and class II types were available, the types were taken from metadata supplied by the sample provider, not from assay-based typing. The prospective study material was composed of cDNA or gDNA derived from T cells, B-cell-depleted T cells, or PBMCs. Sample metadata almost always included a de-identified subject ID, COVID-19 status, age in years and sex. The samples were drawn from the first 160 participants of the ongoing ImmuneRACE study and from some 1,300 subjects provided by 6 global collaborators.

The CDR3 contains 17 residues, cysteine and phenylalanine counted. The CDR3 DNA has 51 bases and is translated from base 1. Compared with germline, V lacks 3 bases and J lacks 0 bases; bases without a gene match: 8. The germline V gene (reference sequence) yields LNHDA for CDR1 and SQIVND for CDR2. The paper as a whole reports these results and caveats: Clinical and demographic metadata were provided uncurated, with the amount varying by source and participant.

Participants in the prospective study were aged roughly 18 to 90 years, lived in 20 to 30 United States geographic areas, and enrolled through a virtual design. To assign participants to cohorts, the prospective study relied on clinical history that participants themselves reported in a screening survey and a study questionnaire. Recovered participants in ImmuneRACE Cohort 3 were defined by two consecutive negative NP/OP PCR tests, clearance by a healthcare professional, or resolution of symptoms. Each participant in the prospective study had whole blood, serum and a nasopharyngeal or oropharyngeal swab collected by mobile phlebotomists. Over an approximately 2-month period, participants in the prospective study had the option of providing additional blood draws and questionnaires. Blood samples from the prospective study were shipped frozen or at room temperature prior to DNA extraction.

The sequenced sample consisted of PBMCs or T cells enriched from blood (not recorded which). This clonotype originated in a woman in her twenties or thirties who had recovered from COVID-19. This chain joins TRBV19 to TRBJ1-5; 7 junctional bases match TRBD1. Here is the DNA: TGTGCCAGTAGTATCAGAGGGGGCCCCTATAGCAATCAGCCCCAGCATTTT. This is translated as CASSIRGGPYSNQPQHF.